Listed below are T cell receptor beta chains from one sample, sequenced in a study of T-cell memory formation after mild COVID-19. TCRdb processed the 5' RACE reads anew with MiXCR; each CDR3 protein has one entry. The sample shows about 360,000 distinct CDR3 sequences, under 15% of them seen only once. The specimen was PBMCs or a T cell subset sorted from them (not recorded which). These receptors were obtained from a man in his late teens or twenties who had mild COVID-19 (a few samples of this study predate the infection). Cell type and time point are not known. The CDR3 runs from the conserved cysteine through the conserved F or W. Fields, in order: V gene, D gene, clone size, J gene, CDR3 protein, CDR3 DNA. The D gene is left open where the match is weak. Rows give clone size only sometimes, using once, few, many, or a class for an expanded clone.

TRBV5-1,TRBD2,few,TRBJ2-7,CASSFHGTTVLYEQYF,TGCGCCAGCAGCTTCCATGGGACTACCGTACTCTACGAGCAGTACTTC
TRBV5-1,TRBD1,few,TRBJ1-1,CASSPDRGREAFF,TGCGCCAGCAGCCCGGACAGGGGGCGTGAAGCTTTCTTT
TRBV10-3,.,few,TRBJ1-6,CAISESFMDSREPLHF,TGTGCCATCAGTGAGTCGTTTATGGACAGCCGAGAACCCCTCCACTTT
TRBV4-3,TRBD1,.,TRBJ2-1,CASSQGEGQYSYNEQFF,TGCGCCAGCAGCCAAGGAGAGGGACAGTACTCCTACAATGAGCAGTTCTTC
TRBV20-1,.,few,TRBJ2-3,CSAIRGVVDTQYF,TGCAGTGCTATTAGGGGGGTGGTAGATACGCAGTATTTT
TRBV29-1,TRBD1,.,TRBJ2-3,CSVEDGWAGGSTDTQYF,TGCAGCGTTGAAGATGGGTGGGCAGGGGGAAGCACAGATACGCAGTATTTT
TRBV4-1,TRBD1,.,TRBJ2-7,CASRFGTGGSYEQYF,TGCGCCAGCAGATTCGGGACAGGGGGTTCCTACGAGCAGTACTTC
TRBV12-3/TRBV12-4,TRBD1,few,TRBJ1-3,CASRGTGIRDTIYF,TGTGCCAGCAGGGGGACAGGGATTAGGGACACCATATATTTT
TRBV7-2,TRBD2,many,TRBJ2-3,CASSLNGPSGSSTDTQYF,TGTGCCAGCAGCTTAAATGGGCCTAGCGGATCTAGCACAGATACGCAGTATTTT
TRBV24-1,.,many,TRBJ1-1,CATSDGLGEAFF,TGTGCCACCAGTGATGGTCTAGGTGAAGCTTTCTTT
TRBV12-3/TRBV12-4,TRBD1,.,TRBJ2-1,CASTGTGQYNEQFF,TGTGCCAGCACCGGGACAGGGCAATACAATGAGCAGTTCTTC
TRBV12-3/TRBV12-4,.,many,TRBJ2-3,CASSFWTASTDTQYF,TGTGCCAGCAGTTTCTGGACAGCTAGCACAGATACGCAGTATTTT
TRBV29-1,TRBD1,.,TRBJ1-2,CSVERRQGRGGYTF,TGCAGCGTTGAAAGGAGACAGGGGCGGGGAGGCTACACCTTC
TRBV6-2/TRBV6-3,.,few,TRBJ2-7,CASSYAQYEQYF,TGTGCCAGCAGTTACGCACAGTACGAGCAGTACTTC
TRBV20-1,.,.,TRBJ1-5,CSASWGPGDQPQHF,TGCAGTGCTAGCTGGGGGCCGGGGGATCAGCCCCAGCATTTT
TRBV11-2,.,few,TRBJ1-5,CASSLDAQGPNQPQHF,TGTGCCAGCAGCTTAGATGCCCAGGGTCCCAATCAGCCCCAGCATTTT
TRBV4-1,.,few,TRBJ2-5,CASSQDSGEQETQYF,TGCGCCAGCAGCCAAGATTCCGGTGAGCAAGAGACCCAGTACTTC
TRBV29-1,.,.,TRBJ2-1,CSVEDSESSYNEQFF,TGCAGCGTTGAAGATTCGGAGAGCTCCTACAATGAGCAGTTCTTC
TRBV11-2,.,few,TRBJ2-7,CASSLEIGNYEQYF,TGTGCCAGCAGCTTAGAGATAGGAAACTACGAGCAGTACTTC
TRBV5-1,.,.,TRBJ1-5,CASSKGESGQPQHF,TGCGCCAGCAGCAAGGGGGAATCGGGTCAGCCCCAGCATTTT
TRBV28,.,many,TRBJ1-2,CASSISFYGYTF,TGTGCCAGCTCGATCAGCTTTTATGGCTACACCTTC
TRBV6-6,.,.,TRBJ2-2,CASQLRSGELFF,TGTGCCAGCCAGTTACGGTCCGGGGAGCTGTTTTTT
TRBV20-1,TRBD2,few,TRBJ2-2,CSARDGGGENTGELFF,TGCAGTGCTAGAGATGGCGGGGGAGAGAACACCGGGGAGCTGTTTTTT
TRBV29-1,TRBD1,.,TRBJ2-2,CSVEAGGRTGELFF,TGCAGCGTTGAAGCAGGGGGCCGGACCGGGGAGCTGTTTTTT
TRBV12-3/TRBV12-4,.,many,TRBJ1-3,CASSLSPSGNTIYF,TGTGCCAGCAGTTTAAGCCCTTCTGGAAACACCATATATTTT
TRBV7-2,.,few,TRBJ2-7,CASSLTHSYEQYF,TGTGCCAGCAGCTTAACACATTCCTACGAGCAGTACTTC
TRBV4-3,.,few,TRBJ2-1,CASSQGGQPNNEQFF,TGCGCCAGCAGCCAAGGAGGACAACCTAACAATGAGCAGTTCTTC
TRBV2,.,few,TRBJ2-1,CASRRGINNEQFF,TGTGCCAGCAGGAGGGGGATTAACAATGAGCAGTTCTTC